This T cell receptor (beta chain) was captured in a study of post-analysis software for immune sequencing data. Looking at the study overall: Included courses were relapsing-remitting and secondary progressive multiple sclerosis; progressive-relapsing multiple sclerosis was also included. The study's findings and limits: Significantly lower normalized Chao1 diversity was seen in multiple sclerosis patients than in controls. Samples sharing a preparation batch grouped tightly together when assessed by F measure.

Presence of unique molecular identifiers characterized the TCR beta cDNA libraries. With roughly 0.85 to 11 million T cells as the source, a few hundred thousand cDNA molecules resulted. TCRdb reanalysed the PCR reads using MiXCR and keeps one entry per CDR3 protein. The sample has about 430,000 distinct CDR3 sequences, approximately 37% seen once. A remark on this clonotype: Its antigen is still unknown.

This receptor was identified in a girl aged 2-10 years with multiple sclerosis. The sample comprised blood.

The CDR3, as DNA: TGCGCCAGCAGCCAGCGGGGGGGCGACGGTCAGCCCCAGCATTTT. Its translation: CASSQRGGDGQPQHF. This chain connects TRBV5-1 to TRBJ1-5; a weak D match, TRBD1 (6 bases). There are 15 residues in the CDR3. Germline V gene data show CDR1 as SGHRS and CDR2 as YFSETQ. V lost 4 bases and J 6 bases, leaving 17 bases between the germline ends. Together with reference TRBV5-1 and TRBJ1-5, the CDR3 gives the full variable domain: KAGVTQTPRYLIKTRGQQVTLSCSPISGHRSVSWYQQTPGQGLQFLFEYFSETQRNKGNFPGRFSGRQFSNSRSEMNVSTLELGDSALYLCASSQRGGDGQPQHFGDGTRLSIL.